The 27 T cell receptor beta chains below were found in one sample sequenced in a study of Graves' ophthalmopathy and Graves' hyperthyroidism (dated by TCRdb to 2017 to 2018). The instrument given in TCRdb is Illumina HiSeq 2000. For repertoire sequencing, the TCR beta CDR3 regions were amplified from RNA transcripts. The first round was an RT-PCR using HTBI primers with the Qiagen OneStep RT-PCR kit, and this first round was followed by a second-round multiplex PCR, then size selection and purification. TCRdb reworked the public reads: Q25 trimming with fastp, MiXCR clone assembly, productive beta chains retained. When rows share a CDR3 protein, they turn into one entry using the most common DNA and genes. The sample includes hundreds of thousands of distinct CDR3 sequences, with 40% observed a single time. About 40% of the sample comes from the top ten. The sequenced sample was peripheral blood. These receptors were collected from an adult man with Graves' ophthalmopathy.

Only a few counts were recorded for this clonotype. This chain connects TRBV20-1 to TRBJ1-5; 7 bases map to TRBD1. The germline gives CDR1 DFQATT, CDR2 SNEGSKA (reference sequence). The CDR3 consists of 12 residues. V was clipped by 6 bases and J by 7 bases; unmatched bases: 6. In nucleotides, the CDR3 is TGCAGTGCCTCCGACAGGGACCAGCCCCAGCATTTT. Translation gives CSASDRDQPQHF.

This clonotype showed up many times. The CDR3 region has the DNA TGCAGTGCTCGACAGGGAGCCTACGAGCAGTACTTC. The encoded protein is CSARQGAYEQYF. The chain couples TRBV20-1 to TRBJ2-7, with 7 bases lining up with TRBD1. Trimming at V came to 5 bases and at J to 2 bases, leaving 3 bases not matched to a gene. Germline V gene lookup returns CDR1 DFQATT and CDR2 SNEGSKA (reference sequence). This CDR3 spans 12 amino acids.

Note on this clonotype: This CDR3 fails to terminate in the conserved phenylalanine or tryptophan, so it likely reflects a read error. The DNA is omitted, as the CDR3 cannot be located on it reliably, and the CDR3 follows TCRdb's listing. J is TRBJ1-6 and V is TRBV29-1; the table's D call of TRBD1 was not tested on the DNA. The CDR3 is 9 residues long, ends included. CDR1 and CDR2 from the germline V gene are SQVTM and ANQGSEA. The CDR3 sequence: CGVDNRYQY.

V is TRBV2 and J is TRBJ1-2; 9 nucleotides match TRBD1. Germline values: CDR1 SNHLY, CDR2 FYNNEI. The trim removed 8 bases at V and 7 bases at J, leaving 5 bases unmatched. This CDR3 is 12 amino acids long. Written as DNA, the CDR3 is TGTGCCAGCCTCGGGACAGGGTCTGGCTACACCTTC. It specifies CASLGTGSGYTF. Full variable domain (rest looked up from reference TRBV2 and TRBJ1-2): EPEVTQTPSHQVTQMGQEVILRCVPISNHLYFYWYRQILGQKVEFLVSFYNNEISEKSEIFDDQFSVERPDGSNFTLKIRSTKLEDSAMYFCASLGTGSGYTFGSGTRLTVV.

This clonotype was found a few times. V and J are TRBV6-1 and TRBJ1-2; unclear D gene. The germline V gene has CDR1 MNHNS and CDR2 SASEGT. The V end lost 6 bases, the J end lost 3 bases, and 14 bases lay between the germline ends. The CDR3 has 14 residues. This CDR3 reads CASSRDHRDYGYTF. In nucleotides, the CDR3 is TGTGCCAGCAGCCGGGATCACCGAGACTATGGCTACACCTTC.

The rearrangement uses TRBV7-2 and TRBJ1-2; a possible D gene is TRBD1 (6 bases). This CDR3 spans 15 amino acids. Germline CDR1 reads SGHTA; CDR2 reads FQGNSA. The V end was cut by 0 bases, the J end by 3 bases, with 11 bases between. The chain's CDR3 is CASSLAGATDYGYTF. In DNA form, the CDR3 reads TGTGCCAGCAGCTTAGCGGGGGCTACCGACTATGGCTACACCTTC.

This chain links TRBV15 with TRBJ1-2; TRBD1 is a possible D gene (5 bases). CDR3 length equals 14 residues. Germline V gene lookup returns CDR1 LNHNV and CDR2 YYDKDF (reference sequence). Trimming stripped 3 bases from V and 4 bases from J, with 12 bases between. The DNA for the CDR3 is TGTGCCACCAGCAGCGACAGCCCCCCCTATGGCTACACCTTC. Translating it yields CATSSDSPPYGYTF.

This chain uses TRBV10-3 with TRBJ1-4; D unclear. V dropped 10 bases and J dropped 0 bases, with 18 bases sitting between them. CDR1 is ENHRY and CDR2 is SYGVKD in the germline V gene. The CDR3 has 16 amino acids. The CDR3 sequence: CARRTYTFATNEKLFF. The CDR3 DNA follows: TGTGCCAGGAGAACTTACACGTTTGCAACTAATGAAAAACTGTTTTTT.

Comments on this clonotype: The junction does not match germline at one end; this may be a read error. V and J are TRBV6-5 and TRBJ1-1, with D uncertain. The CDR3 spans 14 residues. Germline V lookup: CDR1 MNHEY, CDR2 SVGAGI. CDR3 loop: CAISEVGSGPEAFF. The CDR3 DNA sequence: TGTGCCATCAGTGAGGTCGGGTCTGGCCCTGAAGCTTTCTTT.

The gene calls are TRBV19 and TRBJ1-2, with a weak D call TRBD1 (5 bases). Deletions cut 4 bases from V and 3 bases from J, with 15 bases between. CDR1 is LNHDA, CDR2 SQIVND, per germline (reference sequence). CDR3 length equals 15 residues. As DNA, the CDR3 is TGTGCCAGTAGTAGCACAGGAGGAGGAGACTATGGCTACACCTTC. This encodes CASSSTGGGDYGYTF.

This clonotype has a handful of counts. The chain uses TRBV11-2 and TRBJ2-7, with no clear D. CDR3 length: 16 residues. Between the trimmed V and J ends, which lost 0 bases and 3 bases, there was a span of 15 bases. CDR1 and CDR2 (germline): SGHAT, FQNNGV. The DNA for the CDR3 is TGTGCCAGCAGCTTAGATTTGGAAGGAAAGAGCTACGAGCAGTACTTC. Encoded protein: CASSLDLEGKSYEQYF.

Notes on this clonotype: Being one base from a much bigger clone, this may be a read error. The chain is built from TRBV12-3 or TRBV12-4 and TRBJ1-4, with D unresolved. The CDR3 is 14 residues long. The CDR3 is CASSKGRINEELFF. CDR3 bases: TGTGCCAGCAGTAAAGGGCGAATTAATGAAGAACTGTTTTTT.

CDR3 sequence (DNA): TGTGCCAGCAGAAGGACAGGGGGCGACTGGGGTGAAAAACTGTTTTTT. It is translated as CASRRTGGDWGEKLFF. V usage is TRBV7-2 and J usage is TRBJ1-4; 11 nucleotides match TRBD1. J lost 7 bases, V lost 6 bases, and 10 bases had no gene match. The CDR3 has 16 amino acids. Germline V lookup: CDR1 SGHTA, CDR2 FQGNSA.

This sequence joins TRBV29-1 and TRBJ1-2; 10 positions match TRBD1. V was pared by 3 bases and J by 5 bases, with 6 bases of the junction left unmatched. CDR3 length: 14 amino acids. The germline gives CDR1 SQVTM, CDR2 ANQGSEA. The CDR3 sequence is CSVDPGTGVYGYTF. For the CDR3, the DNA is TGCAGCGTTGACCCCGGGACAGGGGTTTATGGCTACACCTTC.

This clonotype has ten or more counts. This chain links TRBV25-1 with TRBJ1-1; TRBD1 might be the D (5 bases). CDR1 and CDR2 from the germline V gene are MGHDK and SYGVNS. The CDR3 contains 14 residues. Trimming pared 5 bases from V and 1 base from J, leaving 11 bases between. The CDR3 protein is CASSQTGGNTEAFF. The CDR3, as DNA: TGTGCCAGCAGTCAGACGGGGGGGAACACTGAAGCTTTCTTT.

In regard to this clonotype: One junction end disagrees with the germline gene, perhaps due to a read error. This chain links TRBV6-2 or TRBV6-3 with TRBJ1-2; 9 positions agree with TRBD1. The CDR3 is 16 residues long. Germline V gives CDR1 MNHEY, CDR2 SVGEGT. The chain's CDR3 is CASSKPGQGSNYGHTF. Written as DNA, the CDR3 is TGTGCCAGCAGCAAACCGGGACAGGGAAGTAACTATGGCCACACCTTC.

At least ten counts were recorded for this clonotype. The CDR3 DNA sequence: TGTGCCAGCAGCTTCTCTAGCGGGAGACAAGAGACCCAGTACTTC. The encoded protein is CASSFSSGRQETQYF. V gene TRBV7-9 combines with J gene TRBJ2-5, with TRBD2 identical over 10 bases. The length of the CDR3 is 15 residues. Germline-derived CDR1 and CDR2 are SEHNR and FQNEAQ (reference sequence). V lost 3 bases to trimming and J lost 2 bases; unmatched junction nucleotides: 3.

CDR3 nucleotides: TGCAGTGCTAGAGACGGGACTAGCGGGAGTAAGACCCAGTACTTC. It translates to CSARDGTSGSKTQYF. The chain joins TRBV20-1 to TRBJ2-5, with 14 nucleotides matching TRBD2. CDR3 size: 15 residues. Germline CDR1 DFQATT, CDR2 SNEGSKA (reference sequence). With V trimmed by 0 bases and J by 6 bases, 3 bases remained unmatched.

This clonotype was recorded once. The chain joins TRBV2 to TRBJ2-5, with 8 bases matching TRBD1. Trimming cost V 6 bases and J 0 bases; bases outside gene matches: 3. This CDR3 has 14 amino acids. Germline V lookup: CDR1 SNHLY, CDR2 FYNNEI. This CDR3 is CASRTGAYQETQYF. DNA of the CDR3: TGTGCCAGCAGGACAGGGGCCTACCAAGAGACCCAGTACTTC.

CDR3 nucleotides: TGTGCCAGCAGCCGAACTAGCGCTCAGGGCGGGGAGCTGTTTTTT. Translation: CASSRTSAQGGELFF. The chain is built from TRBV9 and TRBJ2-2, with 7 bases that match TRBD2. With 4 bases clipped from V and 7 bases from J, the junction kept 10 bases outside the gene matches. Germline CDR1 SGDLS, CDR2 YYNGEE. The CDR3 is made up of 15 amino acids.

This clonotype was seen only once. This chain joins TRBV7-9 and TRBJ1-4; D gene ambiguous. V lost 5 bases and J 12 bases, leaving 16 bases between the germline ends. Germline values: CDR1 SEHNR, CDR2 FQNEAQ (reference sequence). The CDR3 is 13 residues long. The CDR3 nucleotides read TGTGCCAGCAGCCGGGAACCTATTGGGGAACTGTTTTTT. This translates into CASSREPIGELFF.

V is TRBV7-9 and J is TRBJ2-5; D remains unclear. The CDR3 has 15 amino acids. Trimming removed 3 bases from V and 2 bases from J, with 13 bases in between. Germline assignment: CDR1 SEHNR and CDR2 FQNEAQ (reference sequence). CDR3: CASSLGSTTQETQYF. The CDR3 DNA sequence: TGTGCCAGCAGCTTGGGGTCAACCACTCAAGAGACCCAGTACTTC.

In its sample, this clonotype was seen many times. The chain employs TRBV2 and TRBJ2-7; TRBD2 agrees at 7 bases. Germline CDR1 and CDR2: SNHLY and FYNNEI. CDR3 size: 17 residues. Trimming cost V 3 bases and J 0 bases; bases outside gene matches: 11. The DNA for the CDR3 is TGTGCCAGCAGTGATACTAGCGTCACCTTCAGCTCCTACGAGCAGTACTTC. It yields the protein CASSDTSVTFSSYEQYF.

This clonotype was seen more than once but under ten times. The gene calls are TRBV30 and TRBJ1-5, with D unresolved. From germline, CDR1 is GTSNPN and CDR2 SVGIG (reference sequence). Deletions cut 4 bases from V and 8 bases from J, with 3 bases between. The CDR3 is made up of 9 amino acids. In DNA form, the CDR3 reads TGTGCCTGGATTGAGCCCCAGCATTTT. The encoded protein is CAWIEPQHF.

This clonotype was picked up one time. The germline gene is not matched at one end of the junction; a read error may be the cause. CDR3 protein: CASSAGQGYQETQYF. The CDR3 nucleotides are TGCGCCAGCAGCGCGGGACAGGGTTACCAAGAGACCCAGTACTTC. The chain combines TRBV5-5 with TRBJ2-5; 9 nucleotides match TRBD1. Germline V CDR1 and CDR2: SGHKS, YYEKEE (reference sequence). The CDR3 length is 15 residues.

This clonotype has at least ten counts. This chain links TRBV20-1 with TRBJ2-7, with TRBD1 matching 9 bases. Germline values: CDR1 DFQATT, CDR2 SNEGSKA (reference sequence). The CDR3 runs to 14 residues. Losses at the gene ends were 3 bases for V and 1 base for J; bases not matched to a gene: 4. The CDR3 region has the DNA TGCAGTGCTAGTAGGGACAGGGTGTCCTACGAGCAGTACTTC. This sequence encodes CSASRDRVSYEQYF.

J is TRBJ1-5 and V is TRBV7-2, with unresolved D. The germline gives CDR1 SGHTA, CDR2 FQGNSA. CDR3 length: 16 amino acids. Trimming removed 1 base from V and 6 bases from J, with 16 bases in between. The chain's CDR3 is CASSLEGPKGGQPQHF. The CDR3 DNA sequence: TGTGCCAGCAGCTTAGAAGGCCCTAAGGGAGGTCAGCCCCAGCATTTT.